This is a list of T cell receptor beta chains from one sample in a study of vaccination and CD4 T cells after COVID-19. Their recognized antigens are unknown. Via MiXCR, TCRdb re-called the PCR reads, giving one row per CDR3 protein. The data hold roughly 7,000 distinct CDR3 sequences, with roughly a third observed a single time. Sequencing was performed on CD4+ T cells from blood, cultured in vitro. The origin of the receptors is a human donor in good health. CDR3s include the opening cysteine and the closing phenylalanine or tryptophan. D genes are given only for firm matches. Rows may omit the clone size; those that give it use once, few, many or a size class.

v_call: TRBV6-5; clone_size: -; d_call: -; j_call: TRBJ2-3; cdr3_aa: CASSYSGATDTQYF; cdr3_nt: TGTGCCAGCAGTTACTCGGGGGCCACAGATACGCAGTATTTT
v_call: TRBV15; clone_size: -; d_call: -; j_call: TRBJ1-1; cdr3_aa: CATSRGWNTEAFF; cdr3_nt: TGTGCCACCAGCAGGGGTTGGAACACTGAAGCTTTCTTT
v_call: TRBV27; clone_size: -; d_call: -; j_call: TRBJ2-1; cdr3_aa: CASSLGRMGNEQFF; cdr3_nt: TGTGCCAGCAGTTTGGGACGAATGGGCAATGAGCAGTTCTTC
v_call: TRBV5-6; clone_size: -; d_call: -; j_call: TRBJ2-7; cdr3_aa: CASSPLGISYEQYF; cdr3_nt: TGTGCCAGCAGCCCCCTCGGGATCTCCTACGAGCAGTACTTC
v_call: TRBV7-9; clone_size: few; d_call: TRBD1; j_call: TRBJ1-1; cdr3_aa: CASSPGRTGGEAFF; cdr3_nt: TGTGCCAGCAGCCCCGGTAGGACAGGGGGCGAAGCTTTCTTT
v_call: TRBV19; clone_size: -; d_call: TRBD1; j_call: TRBJ2-7; cdr3_aa: CASTGQGGSSEQYF; cdr3_nt: TGTGCCAGTACCGGACAGGGCGGCTCTAGCGAGCAGTACTTC
v_call: TRBV20-1; clone_size: -; d_call: TRBD2; j_call: TRBJ2-2; cdr3_aa: CSASRGLAVTGELFF; cdr3_nt: TGCAGTGCTAGTAGGGGACTAGCGGTCACCGGGGAGCTGTTTTTT
v_call: TRBV5-1; clone_size: -; d_call: -; j_call: TRBJ2-2; cdr3_aa: CASTLGATGELFF; cdr3_nt: TGCGCCAGCACCCTAGGGGCCACCGGGGAGCTGTTTTTT
v_call: TRBV7-2; clone_size: -; d_call: -; j_call: TRBJ2-2; cdr3_aa: CASSLGSSGEMFF; cdr3_nt: TGTGCCAGCAGCTTGGGGAGCTCCGGGGAAATGTTTTTT
v_call: TRBV12-3/TRBV12-4; clone_size: few; d_call: -; j_call: TRBJ1-5; cdr3_aa: CASSPLSYNQPQHF; cdr3_nt: TGTGCCAGCAGTCCCTTGAGTTACAATCAGCCCCAGCATTTT
v_call: TRBV6-1; clone_size: few; d_call: -; j_call: TRBJ2-3; cdr3_aa: CASTPGEEGTDTQYF; cdr3_nt: TGTGCCAGCACCCCAGGGGAGGAAGGCACAGATACGCAGTATTTT